These 13 T cell receptor beta chains share one sample of origin, sequenced in a study of long-term antiretroviral therapy in people with HIV. Sequencing used immunoSEQ v3.0 at survey level. Profiled with immunoSEQ multiplex PCR; TCRdb holds only in-frame clones, not every one. The data contain tens of thousands of clones, approximately 85% of them singletons. The sequences come from unsorted PBMCs, collected 0.8 years before starting antiretroviral therapy. All receptors derive from a man in his late teens or twenties with HIV.

This clone occurred a few times. The J gene is TRBJ1-1, the V gene TRBV2; D gene uncertain. Germline V gene lookup returns CDR1 SNHLY and CDR2 FYNNEI. With 6 bases removed from V and 1 base from J, the gap between germline ends came to 9 bases. CDR3 length: 13 residues. The CDR3 DNA reads as TGTGCCAGCAGGCTTAGCTCGAACACTGAAGCTTTCTTT. Protein product: CASRLSSNTEAFF.

The chain couples TRBV5-5 to TRBJ1-2; D call uncertain. Trimming removed 3 bases from V and 0 bases from J, with 12 bases in between. The CDR3 totals 15 residues. CDR1 SGHKS and CDR2 YYEKEE come from the germline V gene (reference sequence). The CDR3 nucleotides read TGTGCCAGCAGCTGGACCGGGAACACTAACTATGGCTACACCTTC. This translates into CASSWTGNTNYGYTF.

The rearrangement links TRBV19 to TRBJ2-2; D may be TRBD2 (5 bases). Germline CDR1 reads LNHDA; CDR2 reads SQIVND (reference sequence). The CDR3 consists of 17 residues. Between the trimmed V and J ends, which lost 2 bases and 4 bases, there was a span of 17 bases. The CDR3 here is CASSIRPGTGFTGELFF. CDR3 in DNA: TGTGCCAGTAGTATACGTCCAGGAACGGGATTCACCGGGGAGCTGTTTTTT.

This chain links TRBV7-2 with TRBJ2-7; D might be TRBD1 (7 bases). Trimming removed 3 bases at V and 1 base at J, with 10 bases between. The germline gives CDR1 SGHTA, CDR2 FQGNSA. This CDR3 has 14 amino acids. This CDR3 reads CASSLAGGSYEQYF. The CDR3 nucleotides are TGTGCCAGCAGCTTGGCAGGGGGGTCCTACGAGCAGTACTTC.

CDR3 in amino acids: CAISESINEQFF. CDR3 DNA: TGTGCCATCAGTGAGAGTATCAATGAGCAGTTCTTC. This chain joins TRBV10-3 and TRBJ2-1; D gene ambiguous. Deletions cut 2 bases from V and 6 bases from J, with 5 bases between. From germline, CDR1 is ENHRY and CDR2 SYGVKD. CDR3 size: 12 residues.

This clone was seen a few times. This chain joins TRBV7-2 and TRBJ2-7; 7 positions match TRBD1. The CDR3 length is 13 residues. CDR1 SGHTA and CDR2 FQGNSA come from the germline V gene. Unmatched junction bases numbered 7, after V lost 5 bases and J lost 6 bases. The CDR3 nucleotides read TGTGCCAGCAGCGAATGGACAGGAGGCGAGCAGTACTTC. Its protein is CASSEWTGGEQYF.

J is TRBJ2-7 and V is TRBV18, with D uncertain. V was clipped by 3 bases and J by 6 bases, with 9 bases between them. The CDR3 has 12 amino acids. Germline V gene data show CDR1 as KGHSH and CDR2 as LQKENI. The DNA of the CDR3 is TGTGCCAGCTCACCGACGGTCGGCGAGCAGTACTTC. Protein product: CASSPTVGEQYF.

V gene TRBV7-6 combines with J gene TRBJ1-1; tentative D call: TRBD1 (6 bases). The germline V gene has CDR1 SGHVS and CDR2 FNYEAQ. Trimming took off 3 bases at V and 5 bases at J, with 16 bases between the two ends. This CDR3 is 15 amino acids long. This CDR3 reads CASSFGTGLGTEAFF. The CDR3 region has the DNA TGTGCCAGCAGCTTTGGAACAGGGCTGGGGACTGAAGCTTTCTTT. Complete variable domain (other parts from reference TRBV7-6 and TRBJ1-1): GAGVSQSPRYKVTKRGQDVALRCDPISGHVSLYWYRQALGQGPEFLTYFNYEAQQDKSGLPNDRFSAERPEGSISTLTIQRTEQRDSAMYRCASSFGTGLGTEAFFGQGTRLTVV.

V is TRBV19 and J is TRBJ1-4; 7 bases align to TRBD1. The CDR3 length is 15 residues. The V gene's germline CDR1 is LNHDA and CDR2 SQIVND (reference sequence). V lost 6 bases, J lost 0 bases, and 4 bases stayed unmatched. CDR3 sequence: CASRQDRATNEKLFF. The CDR3 DNA sequence: TGTGCCAGTAGACAAGACAGGGCAACTAATGAAAAACTGTTTTTT.

The genes are TRBV27 and TRBJ1-1, with 7 positions matching TRBD1. There are 15 residues in the CDR3. The trim removed 3 bases at V and 3 bases at J, leaving 7 bases unmatched. Germline V gene data show CDR1 as MNHEY and CDR2 as SMNVEV (reference sequence). CDR3 nucleotides: TGTGCCAGCAGTTTGGGGACAGAGGGGTACACTGAAGCTTTCTTT. Its translation: CASSLGTEGYTEAFF.

This rearrangement joins TRBV6-1 to TRBJ2-4; no clear D gene. This CDR3 has 15 amino acids. V lost 9 bases to trimming and J lost 0 bases, with 15 bases between them. CDR1 is MNHNS and CDR2 is SASEGT in the germline V gene. As DNA, the CDR3 is TGTGCCAGTGCTCCGTTCGGCCTAGCCAAAAACATTCAGTACTTC. This gives the protein CASAPFGLAKNIQYF.

This clone appeared once. This chain links TRBV6-5 with TRBJ2-3; TRBD2 matches 9 bases. Germline CDR1 is MNHEY and CDR2 is SVGAGI. The CDR3 is made up of 14 amino acids. V was clipped by 7 bases and J by 5 bases; unmatched bases: 7. The CDR3 loop is CASKAGGLGDTQYF. The DNA for the CDR3 is TGTGCCAGCAAGGCGGGGGGGCTGGGAGATACGCAGTATTTT.

The DNA for the CDR3 is TGTGCCAGTGGCCAGGGGCCGAACACTGAAGCTTTCTTT. This codes for CASGQGPNTEAFF. V usage is TRBV19 and J usage is TRBJ1-1; possibly TRBD1 for D (6 bases). In germline, CDR1 is LNHDA, CDR2 SQIVND (reference sequence). Trimming pared 8 bases from V and 1 base from J, leaving 11 bases between. The CDR3 spans 13 residues.